The clone carrying this T cell receptor beta chain was found a few times. These data belong to a study of blood T cell repertoires in COVID-19. On the study more broadly: Specimens from acute and convalescent COVID-19 originated in the United States, Italy and Spain. The analysed material was cDNA or gDNA that came from T cells, B-cell-depleted T cells, or PBMCs.

The germline V gene encodes CDR1 SGHVS and CDR2 FNYEAQ. With 4 bases clipped from V and 4 bases from J, the junction kept 8 bases outside the gene matches. The CDR3 has 15 residues. How the authors handled the data: For nucleated cells, counts were estimated from reference gene primer amplification. TCRdb keeps only in-frame clones here, not all; method: immunoSEQ multiplex PCR. The V and J calls and the clone size are those of that table, but D and trimming were determined from the DNA. The profile shows 25,000 to 30,000 clones, 80% to 90% of them singletons. This chain joins TRBV7-6 and TRBJ2-7; 9 bases match TRBD1. The sequence derives from a human donor in a cohort sampled during active COVID-19. Sequencing was done on a sample of peripheral blood. The CDR3 spells CASSWDGTGSYEQYF. The CDR3 DNA is TGTGCCAGCAGCTGGGACGGGACAGGGTCGTACGAGCAGTACTTC.